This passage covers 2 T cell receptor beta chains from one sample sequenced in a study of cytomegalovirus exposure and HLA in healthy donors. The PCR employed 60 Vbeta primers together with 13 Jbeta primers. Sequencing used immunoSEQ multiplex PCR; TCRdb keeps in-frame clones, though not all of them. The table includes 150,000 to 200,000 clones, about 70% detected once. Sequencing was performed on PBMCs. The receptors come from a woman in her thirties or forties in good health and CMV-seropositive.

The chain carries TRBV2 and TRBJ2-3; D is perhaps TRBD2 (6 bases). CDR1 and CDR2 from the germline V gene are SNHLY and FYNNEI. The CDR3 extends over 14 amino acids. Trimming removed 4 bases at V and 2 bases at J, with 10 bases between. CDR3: CASSGTTATDTQYF. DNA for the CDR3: TGTGCCAGCAGTGGGACTACCGCCACAGATACGCAGTATTTT.

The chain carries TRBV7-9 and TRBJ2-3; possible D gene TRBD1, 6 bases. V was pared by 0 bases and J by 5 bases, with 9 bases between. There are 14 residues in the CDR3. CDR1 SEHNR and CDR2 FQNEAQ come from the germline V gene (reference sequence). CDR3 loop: CASSLAPGEDTQYF. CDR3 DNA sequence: TGTGCCAGCAGCTTAGCCCCAGGGGAAGATACGCAGTATTTT.